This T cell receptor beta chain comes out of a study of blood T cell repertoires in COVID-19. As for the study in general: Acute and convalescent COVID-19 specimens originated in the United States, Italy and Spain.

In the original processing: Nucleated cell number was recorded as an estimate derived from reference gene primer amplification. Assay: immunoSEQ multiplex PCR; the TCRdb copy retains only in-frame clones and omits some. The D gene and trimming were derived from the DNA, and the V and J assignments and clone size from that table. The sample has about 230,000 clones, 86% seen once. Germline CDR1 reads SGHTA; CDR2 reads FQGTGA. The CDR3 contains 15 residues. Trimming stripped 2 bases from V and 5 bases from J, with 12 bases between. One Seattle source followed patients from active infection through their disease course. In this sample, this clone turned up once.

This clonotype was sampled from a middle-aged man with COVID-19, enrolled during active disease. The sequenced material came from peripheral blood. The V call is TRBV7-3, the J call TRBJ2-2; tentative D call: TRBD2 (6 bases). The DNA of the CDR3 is TGTGCCAGCAGCTTATTCGGGGGTTGGACCGGGGAGCTGTTTTTT. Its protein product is CASSLFGGWTGELFF.